Following are 31 T cell receptor beta chains from one sample sequenced in a study of tumor-infiltrating lymphocytes in primary liver carcinoma. From roughly 21-30 mg of unsorted bulk tissue, DNA and RNA were co-extracted together. The investigators made TCR beta cDNA from about 500 ng total RNA, using a constant-region primer. Libraries for TCR beta were built through three nested multiplex PCR rounds, which together made up a slightly modified ARM-PCR procedure. TRBV1-TRBV30 forward primers and a C-beta reverse primer were used in the first two PCR rounds, which each ran for about 9 cycles. From the multiplex PCR reads, TCRdb called clonotypes with MiXCR, one entry per CDR3 protein. The sample records about 120,000 distinct CDR3 sequences, around two thirds being singletons. Input material: tumor-adjacent normal liver tissue. These receptors all come from a woman aged 55-69 years with primary liver carcinoma and hepatitis B virus infection.

For this clonotype: The CDR3 end shows no conserved phenylalanine or tryptophan, and so a read error is likely. The J gene is TRBJ2-3, the V gene TRBV28; D is tentatively TRBD1 or TRBD2 (6 bases each). The V and J ends lost 7 bases and 4 bases respectively, with 9 bases between them. The length of the CDR3 is 12 residues. CDR1 MDHEN and CDR2 SYDVKM come from the germline V gene. This CDR3 is CASNGGPDTQYS. The CDR3 DNA follows: TGTGCCAGCAATGGGGGGCCAGATACGCAGTATTCT.

This clonotype was recorded a few times. This chain uses TRBV28 with TRBJ2-7; D is ambiguous. The germline CDR1 and CDR2 sequences are MDHEN and SYDVKM. This CDR3 is built from 13 residues. The germline V and J ends were trimmed by 7 bases and 6 bases, with 16 bases remaining between them. The CDR3 region is CASTPGQAIEQYF. DNA for the CDR3: TGTGCCAGCACCCCCGGGCAGGCGATCGAGCAGTACTTC.

To note about this clonotype: A much larger clone lies a single base off, so this may be a read error. The rearrangement joins TRBV28 to TRBJ2-7; 12 nucleotides match TRBD2. This CDR3 contains 15 residues. After removal of 5 bases from V and 9 bases from J, the junction contained 11 bases not matched to a gene. Germline CDR1 is MDHEN and CDR2 is SYDVKM. The CDR3 DNA sequence: TGTGCCAGCAGTCCCGCCAGACTAGCGGGAGTTGTGCAGTACTTC. It translates to CASSPARLAGVVQYF.

The chain recombines TRBV5-1 with TRBJ2-1; D is unclear. The CDR3 spans 17 residues. Germline CDR1 and CDR2: SGHRS and YFSETQ. The V and J ends lost 4 bases and 1 base respectively, with 18 bases between them. Here the CDR3 reads CASSARPSRLSYNEQFF. The CDR3 bases are TGCGCCAGCAGCGCCCGCCCCAGTAGACTTTCCTACAATGAGCAGTTCTTC. Together with reference TRBV5-1 and TRBJ2-1, the CDR3 gives the full variable domain: KAGVTQTPRYLIKTRGQQVTLSCSPISGHRSVSWYQQTPGQGLQFLFEYFSETQRNKGNFPGRFSGRQFSNSRSEMNVSTLELGDSALYLCASSARPSRLSYNEQFFGPGTRLTVL.

Ten or more counts support this clonotype. V and J are TRBV7-9 and TRBJ2-1; 8 bases align to TRBD2. The CDR3 is 15 residues long. V gave up 2 bases and J gave up 5 bases; unmatched junction bases: 5. Germline-derived CDR1 and CDR2 are SEHNR and FQNEAQ (reference sequence). The CDR3 region is CASSLRGGRNNEQFF. The CDR3 nucleotides read TGTGCCAGCAGCTTACGAGGCGGGAGGAACAATGAGCAGTTCTTC.

As concerns this clonotype: Sequence at one end of the junction differs from germline and may be a read error. J is TRBJ2-7 and V is TRBV12-3 or TRBV12-4, with 7 nucleotides matching TRBD2. The CDR3 runs to 16 residues. The CDR3 nucleotides read TGTGACAGCAGCGGGACTACCAGCCTAACCTCCTACGAGCAGTACTTC. This sequence encodes CDSSGTTSLTSYEQYF.

On this clonotype itself: The CDR3 carries no conserved terminal phenylalanine or tryptophan, so it likely arises from a read error. This rearrangement joins TRBV29-1 to TRBJ2-1, with D tentatively TRBD2 (6 bases). Germline CDR1 and CDR2: SQVTM and ANQGSEA. The CDR3 has 14 residues. CDR3 protein: CSIEDYDRGAEQFL. The CDR3 DNA is TGCAGCATTGAGGACTATGATAGAGGTGCTGAGCAGTTCCTC.

Many counts were recorded for this clonotype. Germline and junction disagree at one end, which may indicate a read error. The rearrangement joins TRBV14 to TRBJ2-1, with TRBD2 matching 8 bases. The CDR3 has 16 amino acids. Per germline, CDR1 SGHDN and CDR2 FVKESK. The CDR3 sequence is CASSLFGTSAYIEQFF. The CDR3 DNA follows: TGTGCCAGCAGCCTGTTCGGGACTAGTGCGTACATTGAGCAGTTCTTC.

As regards this clonotype: An end of the junction does not agree with germline; a read error may underlie this. This sequence joins TRBV4-2 and TRBJ2-1; D remains unclear. CDR1 and CDR2 (germline): LGHNA, YNFKEQ. The CDR3 extends over 16 amino acids. CDR3 sequence reads: CTSSPGDWRPYNEQFF. Here the CDR3 DNA reads TGTACCAGCAGCCCAGGAGATTGGCGGCCATACAATGAACAGTTCTTC.

This clonotype showed up just once. This sequence joins TRBV6-5 and TRBJ1-1, with 9 bases aligning to TRBD1. Per the germline V gene, CDR1 is MNHEY and CDR2 is SVGAGI. The CDR3 spans 16 residues. The trim removed 6 bases at V and 3 bases at J, leaving 11 bases unmatched. The CDR3 coding sequence is TGTGCCAGCAGCCGGGACAGGGTGTTCATGGACACTGAAGCTTTCTTT. Translating it yields CASSRDRVFMDTEAFF.

Only a few counts were recorded for this clonotype. The germline gene is not matched at one end of the junction; a read error may be the cause. The chain combines TRBV20-1 with TRBJ2-1; 7 nucleotides line up with TRBD2. The CDR3 contains 14 residues. The germline gives CDR1 DFQATT, CDR2 SNEGSKA (reference sequence). The CDR3 loop reads CSASPSGSYNEQLF. In nucleotides, the CDR3 is TGCAGTGCTAGTCCTAGCGGCTCCTACAATGAGCAGCTCTTC.

This clonotype was recorded only once. A read error is likely, as this CDR3 ends without the conserved phenylalanine or tryptophan. Because the CDR3's place on the DNA is in doubt, the DNA is left out and the CDR3 is given as listed by TCRdb. The chain is built from TRBV14 and TRBJ2-1. CDR1 is SGHDN, CDR2 FVKESK, per germline. Both ends counted, the CDR3 spans 14 residues. CDR3: CASSQDVRYNEQFL.

As to this clonotype: This may stem from a read error, because a much larger clone lies one nucleotide away. The chain links TRBV7-9 to TRBJ2-7, with unresolved D. The germline CDR1 and CDR2 sequences are SEHNR and FQNEAQ (reference sequence). The CDR3 has 12 amino acids. The CDR3 region is CASSYVPYKQYF. Written as DNA, the CDR3 is TGTGCCAGCAGCTATGTCCCCTACAAGCAGTACTTC.

The count of this clonotype is one. A much larger clone lies one base from this, so it may be a read error. The CDR3 loop is CASGSTSSTEQYF. For the CDR3, the DNA is TGCGCCAGCGGCTCGACTAGCTCCACCGAGCAGTACTTC. The rearrangement links TRBV5-1 to TRBJ2-7; 7 bases are a match to TRBD2. Trimming removed 7 bases from V and 6 bases from J; junction bases left unmatched: 10. CDR1 is SGHRS, CDR2 YFSETQ, per germline. The CDR3 has 13 residues.

A remark on this clonotype: An end of the junction differs from the germline gene, which may be a read error. CDR3 DNA sequence: TGCGCCAGCCGAAGAGGACTAGCGGGCCTATACGAGCAGCACTTC. Protein: CASRRGLAGLYEQHF. The chain is built from TRBV5-1 and TRBJ2-7; TRBD2 matches at 11 bases. CDR1 and CDR2 from the germline V gene are SGHRS and YFSETQ. This CDR3 is 15 amino acids long.

Points on this clonotype: The junction differs from germline at one of its ends, possibly a read error. This chain connects TRBV28 to TRBJ1-2; a weak D match, TRBD1 (5 bases). CDR3 length: 16 amino acids. Germline V gene data show CDR1 as MDHEN and CDR2 as SYDVKM. The chain's CDR3 is CASSSGSGTDLDGHTF. For the CDR3, the DNA is TGTGCCAGCAGTTCCGGGTCCGGGACCGACTTGGATGGCCACACCTTC.

The genes are TRBV5-4 and TRBJ1-1; D gene ambiguous. The CDR3 covers 15 residues. Deletions cut 1 base from V and 7 bases from J, with 17 bases between. From germline, CDR1 is SGHNT and CDR2 YYREEE (reference sequence). The CDR3 region is CASSLRYPSNREAFF. CDR3 DNA: TGTGCCAGCAGCTTGCGGTACCCGTCGAACCGTGAAGCTTTCTTT.

The V and J genes are TRBV11-2 and TRBJ2-7; 7 nucleotides align to TRBD2. In germline, CDR1 is SGHAT, CDR2 FQNNGV. The CDR3 contains 16 residues. The CDR3 here is CVSSHLSGEGAYEQYF. CDR3 bases: TGTGTTAGCAGCCATTTAAGCGGGGAAGGGGCCTACGAGCAGTACTTC.

V usage is TRBV11-2 and J usage is TRBJ2-3; TRBD1 is a possible D gene (6 bases). The V end lost 9 bases, the J end lost 6 bases, and 19 bases lay between the germline ends. This CDR3 is built from 14 residues. Germline CDR1 reads SGHAT; CDR2 reads FQNNGV. In DNA, the CDR3 is TGTGCCAGTAACTTAAACAGGGAGATCGATACGCAGTATTTT. Its protein is CASNLNREIDTQYF.

J is TRBJ1-5 and V is TRBV30; no clear D gene. V was shortened by 0 bases and J by 9 bases, with 12 bases between the two germline ends. Germline V gene sequence: CDR1 GTSNPN, CDR2 SVGIG (reference sequence). The CDR3 is made up of 13 amino acids. In DNA form, the CDR3 reads TGTGCCTGGAGTGTTGCGGGCGTGCTGCCCCAGCATTTT. Translated: CAWSVAGVLPQHF.

This sequence joins TRBV29-1 and TRBJ1-5, with D maybe TRBD1 (5 bases). The CDR3 has 13 residues. Trimming shortened V by 7 bases and J by 16 bases, and 26 bases separated the two germline ends. CDR1 is SQVTM and CDR2 is ANQGSEA in the germline V gene. The CDR3 nucleotides read TGCAGCGCTACCAGGGAAACGGGTCAGCCCCGACATTTT. This encodes CSATRETGQPRHF. The whole variable domain, remainder taken from reference TRBV29-1 and TRBJ1-5, is SAVISQKPSRDICQRGTSLTIQCQVDSQVTMMFWYRQQPGQSLTLIATANQGSEATYESGFVIDKFPISRPNLTFSTLTVSNMSPEDSSIYLCSATRETGQPRHFGDGTRLSIL.

The J gene is TRBJ2-1, the V gene TRBV11-3; D call uncertain. Germline CDR1 reads SGHNT; CDR2 reads YENEEA. V was clipped by 9 bases and J by 5 bases, with 23 bases between them. This CDR3 comprises 16 residues. The CDR3 DNA reads TGTGCCAGTGGGAAGGGCGTATGCGAAAGGGACAATGAGCAGTTCTTC. It encodes CASGKGVCERDNEQFF.

The rearrangement joins TRBV14 to TRBJ2-7; D is possibly TRBD1 (6 bases). Trimming stripped 4 bases from V and 5 bases from J, with 15 bases between. Germline V gene data show CDR1 as SGHDN and CDR2 as FVKESK. The CDR3 covers 14 residues. CDR3 sequence: CASSRADTGNEQYF. CDR3 nucleotide sequence: TGTGCCAGCAGCCGAGCAGATACAGGGAACGAGCAGTACTTC.

The chain joins TRBV18 to TRBJ1-2, with D possibly being TRBD1 (5 bases). This CDR3 contains 14 residues. Germline CDR1 reads KGHSH; CDR2 reads LQKENI. Trimming stripped 2 bases from V and 7 bases from J, with 14 bases between. The CDR3 coding sequence is TGTGCCAGCTCACCAGAATTCAGGGACCGTGGCTACACCTTC. Its protein is CASSPEFRDRGYTF.

This clonotype showed up many times. V and J are TRBV7-8 and TRBJ1-1; no clear D. Trimming took 4 bases from V and 5 from J, leaving 11 bases between them. The CDR3 is made up of 13 amino acids. Germline V gene lookup returns CDR1 SGHVS and CDR2 FQNEAQ. CDR3 loop: CASSSLETTEAFF. As DNA, the CDR3 is TGTGCCAGCAGCTCCCTGGAGACTACTGAAGCTTTCTTT. Looking up the rest from reference TRBV7-8 and TRBJ1-1 gives the full variable domain: GAGVSQSPRYKVAKRGQDVALRCDPISGHVSLFWYQQALGQGPEFLTYFQNEAQLDKSGLPSDRFFAERPEGSVSTLKIQRTQQEDSAVYLCASSSLETTEAFFGQGTRLTVV.

This clonotype was observed a few times. V usage is TRBV24-1 and J usage is TRBJ2-1; a possible D gene is TRBD2 (5 bases). This CDR3 region has 16 residues. Looked up from germline, CDR1 is KGHDR and CDR2 is SFDVKD. The V end lost 6 bases, the J end lost 0 bases, and 14 bases lay between the germline ends. DNA of the CDR3: TGTGCCACCAGTTCGGAGGCGGCCCTCTCCTACAATGAGCAGTTCTTC. Translated, it gives CATSSEAALSYNEQFF.

This clonotype has ten or more counts. A junction end diverges from the germline sequence, so it may reflect a read error. The V and J genes are TRBV5-4 and TRBJ2-2; possibly TRBD2 for D (6 bases). The V gene's germline CDR1 is SGHNT and CDR2 YYREEE (reference sequence). This CDR3 comprises 16 residues. CDR3 sequence reads: CASSLGPEGSTGGLFF. The CDR3 DNA follows: TGTGCCAGCAGCCTGGGACCGGAAGGGAGCACCGGGGGGCTGTTTTTT. Full variable domain (outside the CDR3, taken from reference TRBV5-4 and TRBJ2-2): ETGVTQSPTHLIKTRGQQVTLRCSSQSGHNTVSWYQQALGQGPQFIFQYYREEENGRGNFPPRFSGLQFPNYSSELNVNALELDDSALYLCASSLGPEGSTGGLFFGEGSRLTVL.

Remarks on this clonotype: Its ends do not fully match the called genes, so a read error is possible. The chain recombines TRBV11-2 with TRBJ2-3, with unresolved D. Germline V gene sequence: CDR1 SGHAT, CDR2 FQNNGV. The CDR3 is 17 amino acids. This CDR3 is CSSSLGIRREGTDMQYF. In DNA, the CDR3 is TGTTCCAGCAGCTTAGGGATTCGAAGGGAAGGCACCGATATGCAGTATTTT.

The chain couples TRBV20-1 to TRBJ1-1; D not resolved. The CDR3 is 13 residues long. Trimming pared 3 bases from V and 1 base from J, leaving 9 bases between. Germline V CDR1 and CDR2: DFQATT, SNEGSKA (reference sequence). The chain's CDR3 is CSASGSWNTEAFF. The CDR3, as DNA: TGCAGTGCTAGTGGCAGCTGGAACACTGAAGCTTTCTTT.

Many counts were recorded for this clonotype. The chain is built from TRBV5-1 and TRBJ2-3; 12 bases line up with TRBD2. Germline values: CDR1 SGHRS, CDR2 YFSETQ. The CDR3 length is 16 residues. Trimming at V came to 4 bases and at J to 2 bases, leaving 5 bases not matched to a gene. CDR3 sequence reads: CASSPRTSGVTDTQYF. The CDR3 bases are TGCGCCAGCAGCCCGCGGACTAGCGGGGTCACAGATACGCAGTATTTT.

This clonotype was recorded only once. V and J are TRBV6-5 and TRBJ2-1; the D gene is possibly TRBD2 (6 bases). The CDR3 spans 16 residues. The V end lost 5 bases, the J end lost 13 bases, and 27 bases lay between the germline ends. CDR1 and CDR2 (germline): MNHEY, SVGAGI. CDR3: CASSPPGLAVHNKQFF. The CDR3 DNA is TGTGCCAGCAGTCCTCCGGGATTAGCGGTCCACAATAAACAGTTCTTC.